This section outlines one T cell receptor beta chain sequence together with its context. Its antigen is as yet unknown. These data belong to a study of CD8 T cells in ankylosing spondylitis. Study results and caveats: Seemingly characteristic of ankylosing spondylitis blood was a TCR beta motif consisting of eight highly homologous variants.

TCRdb processed the 5' RACE reads anew with MiXCR; each CDR3 protein has one entry. The profile covers a few hundred thousand distinct CDR3 sequences, with 10% to 15% appearing a single time and about 6.5% taken by the ten largest. V lost 1 base, J lost 4 bases, and 7 bases stayed unmatched. The CDR3 contains 15 residues. Germline V CDR1 and CDR2: DFQATT, SNEGSKA (reference sequence). This TCR was recovered from a male donor with ankylosing spondylitis. Sequencing used blood, either unsorted or a sorted T cell fraction (not recorded which). V is TRBV20-1 and J is TRBJ2-1, with TRBD2 matching over 7 bases. CDR3 residues: CSARAPGLLYNEQFF. In DNA form, the CDR3 reads TGCAGTGCTAGAGCTCCGGGACTACTATACAATGAGCAGTTCTTC.